This record concerns one TCR beta chain sequence. Its antigen is currently unknown. CDR3 length: 15 amino acids. V was trimmed by 5 bases and J by 8 bases, leaving 18 bases between them. Investigators profiled TCR beta VDJ and CDR3 from genomic DNA template. TCRdb reanalysed the reads using MiXCR and keeps one entry per CDR3 protein. The sample contains about 120,000 distinct CDR3 sequences, 50% to 70% of which appear only once. This entry is derived from a study of CD8+CD57+ T cells in acquired aplastic anemia. Study as a whole: Mean yield of DNA from sorted CD4+ and CD8+ cells was about 3.2 ug.

Study outcomes and limitations: Patients and controls shared under 30 CD8+ CDR3 sequences, highly expressed in patients.

Previously, flow cytometry had revealed CD8+CD57+ cell expansion in the patients chosen for sequencing. Severe acquired aplastic anemia was diagnosed in all patients. The TCR comes from a human donor with aplastic anemia. Material for sequencing was sorted CD4+, CD8+, or CD8+CD57+ T cells (not recorded which) from PBMCs. The genes are TRBV12-3 or TRBV12-4 and TRBJ1-4; weak D call: TRBD1 (6 bases). The DNA for the CDR3 is TGTGCCAGCAGTCCCGGACAGAAACGGGGAGAAAAACTGTTTTTT. Amino acid sequence: CASSPGQKRGEKLFF.